This T cell receptor (beta chain) was sequenced during a study of graft-versus-host responses after intestinal transplantation. The data were produced by immunoSEQ multiplex PCR, yet TCRdb's version contains in-frame clones alone and is incomplete. The sample carries approximately 12,000 clones, 85% to 95% recorded once. The sequence was obtained from a human patient who received an intestinal transplant, so some T cells may come from the graft donor. The source was PBMCs, collected around 3.5 months after intestinal transplant.

Here the CDR3 reads CASSYGAHTGELFF. As DNA, the CDR3 is TGTGCCAGCAGTTACGGGGCTCACACCGGGGAGCTGTTTTTT. The rearrangement uses TRBV27 and TRBJ2-2; D may match TRBD1 or TRBD2 (5 bases each). Germline loops: CDR1 MNHEY, CDR2 SMNVEV (reference sequence). Trimming removed 4 bases at V and 3 bases at J, with 9 bases between. The CDR3 contains 14 residues.